A single sample is the source of the 3 T cell receptor beta chains below, sequenced in a study of CD8 T cells in ankylosing spondylitis. In TCRdb, the 5' RACE reads were re-called with MiXCR into one record per CDR3 protein. The data hold hundreds of thousands of distinct CDR3 sequences, with around a quarter observed a single time. Sequencing was carried out using blood, either unsorted or a sorted T cell fraction (not recorded which). Source of these receptors: a male donor with ankylosing spondylitis or in good health (not recorded which).

This clonotype was seen many times. J is TRBJ1-1 and V is TRBV2; D may be TRBD1 (5 bases). V was clipped by 2 bases and J by 4 bases, with 14 bases between them. Germline CDR1 reads SNHLY; CDR2 reads FYNNEI. CDR3 length: 15 amino acids. CDR3 sequence reads: CASSERAGGGTEAFF. CDR3 in DNA: TGTGCCAGCAGTGAAAGGGCTGGGGGTGGCACTGAAGCTTTCTTT. Drawing the rest from reference TRBV2 and TRBJ1-1, the complete variable domain is EPEVTQTPSHQVTQMGQEVILRCVPISNHLYFYWYRQILGQKVEFLVSFYNNEISEKSEIFDDQFSVERPDGSNFTLKIRSTKLEDSAMYFCASSERAGGGTEAFFGQGTRLTVV.

The chain is built from TRBV5-1 and TRBJ2-7; 8 bases fit TRBD1. The germline V gene has CDR1 SGHRS and CDR2 YFSETQ. This CDR3 is built from 16 residues. J gave up 5 bases and V 1 base, and 11 bases lay outside the gene matches. CDR3 nucleotide sequence: TGCGCCAGCAGCTTGTTGGGGCAGGGGGCGTCGCACGAGCAGTACTTC. Protein product: CASSLLGQGASHEQYF.

This clonotype was observed many times. This chain uses TRBV29-1 with TRBJ2-5, with TRBD1 as a possible D gene (6 bases). From germline, CDR1 is SQVTM and CDR2 ANQGSEA. The CDR3 sequence is 16 residues long. V was pared by 8 bases and J by 2 bases, with 24 bases between. The CDR3 region has the DNA TGCAGCCCCCCGAAACTCGCGCAGGGGTGGCAAGAGACCCAGTACTTC. Translation: CSPPKLAQGWQETQYF.